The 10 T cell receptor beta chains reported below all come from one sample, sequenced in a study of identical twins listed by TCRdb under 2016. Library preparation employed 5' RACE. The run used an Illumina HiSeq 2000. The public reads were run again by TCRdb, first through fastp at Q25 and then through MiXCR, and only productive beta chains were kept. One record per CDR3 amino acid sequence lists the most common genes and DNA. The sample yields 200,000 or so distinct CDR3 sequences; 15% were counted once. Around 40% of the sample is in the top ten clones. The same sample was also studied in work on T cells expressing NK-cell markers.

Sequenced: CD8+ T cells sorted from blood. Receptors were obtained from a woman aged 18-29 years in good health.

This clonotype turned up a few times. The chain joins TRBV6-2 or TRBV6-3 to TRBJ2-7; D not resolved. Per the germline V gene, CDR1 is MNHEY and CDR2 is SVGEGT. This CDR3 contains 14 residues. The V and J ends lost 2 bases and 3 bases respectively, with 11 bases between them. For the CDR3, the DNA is TGTGCCAGCAGTTACGAGGCCTCGGGCTACGAGCAGTACTTC. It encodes CASSYEASGYEQYF.

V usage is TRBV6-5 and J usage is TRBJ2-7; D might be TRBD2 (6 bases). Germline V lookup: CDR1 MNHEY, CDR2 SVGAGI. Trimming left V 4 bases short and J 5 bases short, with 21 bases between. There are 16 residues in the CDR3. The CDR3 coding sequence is TGTGCCAGCAGTTCCCCCCTTGGCGGGTGGGGGGACGAGCAGTACTTC. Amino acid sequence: CASSSPLGGWGDEQYF.

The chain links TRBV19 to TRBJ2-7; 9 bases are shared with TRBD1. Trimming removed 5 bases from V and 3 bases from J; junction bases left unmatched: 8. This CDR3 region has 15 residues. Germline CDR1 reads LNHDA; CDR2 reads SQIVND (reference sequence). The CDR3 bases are TGTGCCAGTAGTCCAGGACAGGGGACTTTCTACGAGCAGTACTTC. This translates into CASSPGQGTFYEQYF.

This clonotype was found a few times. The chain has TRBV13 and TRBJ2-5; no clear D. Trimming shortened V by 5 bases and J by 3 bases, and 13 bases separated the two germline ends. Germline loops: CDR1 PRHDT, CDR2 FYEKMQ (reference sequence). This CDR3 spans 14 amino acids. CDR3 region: CASSARQGKETQYF. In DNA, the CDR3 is TGTGCCAGCAGCGCGCGACAAGGAAAAGAGACCCAGTACTTC.

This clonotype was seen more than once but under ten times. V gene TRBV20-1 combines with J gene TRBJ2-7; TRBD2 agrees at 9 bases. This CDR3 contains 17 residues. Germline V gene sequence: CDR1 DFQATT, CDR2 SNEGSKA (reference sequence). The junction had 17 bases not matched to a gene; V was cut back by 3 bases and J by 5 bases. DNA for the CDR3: TGCAGTGCTAGGTCACTAGCGGGTGAGACGATAGCCAACGAGCAGTACTTC. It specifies CSARSLAGETIANEQYF.

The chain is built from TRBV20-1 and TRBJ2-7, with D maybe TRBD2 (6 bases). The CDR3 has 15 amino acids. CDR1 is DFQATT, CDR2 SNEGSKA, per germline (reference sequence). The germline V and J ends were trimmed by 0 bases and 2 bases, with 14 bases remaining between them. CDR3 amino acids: CSARDRGGNTYEQYF. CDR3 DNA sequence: TGCAGTGCTAGAGATCGGGGCGGGAATACCTACGAGCAGTACTTC.

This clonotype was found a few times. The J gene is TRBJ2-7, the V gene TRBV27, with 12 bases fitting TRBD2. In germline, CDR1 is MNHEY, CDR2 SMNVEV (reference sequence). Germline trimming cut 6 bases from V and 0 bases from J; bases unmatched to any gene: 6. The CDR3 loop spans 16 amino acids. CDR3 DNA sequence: TGTGCCAGCAGGCTAGCGGGAGGGCTCAGCTCCTACGAGCAGTACTTC. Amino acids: CASRLAGGLSSYEQYF.

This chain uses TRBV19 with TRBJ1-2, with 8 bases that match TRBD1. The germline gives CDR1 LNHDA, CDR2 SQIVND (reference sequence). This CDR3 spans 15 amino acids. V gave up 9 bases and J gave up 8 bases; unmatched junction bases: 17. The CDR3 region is CASTWDRRVRQGYTF. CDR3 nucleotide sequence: TGTGCCAGCACTTGGGACAGGAGGGTCCGCCAGGGCTACACCTTC.

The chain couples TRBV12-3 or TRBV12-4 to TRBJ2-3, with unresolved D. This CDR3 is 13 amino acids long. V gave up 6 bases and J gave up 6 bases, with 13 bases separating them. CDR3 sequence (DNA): TGTGCCAGCAGCATTGCAGCCTGGGATACGCAGTATTTT. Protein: CASSIAAWDTQYF.

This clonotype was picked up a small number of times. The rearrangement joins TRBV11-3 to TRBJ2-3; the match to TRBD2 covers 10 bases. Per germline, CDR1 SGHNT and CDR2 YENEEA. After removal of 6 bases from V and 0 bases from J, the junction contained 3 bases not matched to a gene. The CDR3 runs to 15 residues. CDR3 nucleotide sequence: TGTGCCAGCAGAGCGGGGGGGCTGAGCACAGATACGCAGTATTTT. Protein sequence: CASRAGGLSTDTQYF.